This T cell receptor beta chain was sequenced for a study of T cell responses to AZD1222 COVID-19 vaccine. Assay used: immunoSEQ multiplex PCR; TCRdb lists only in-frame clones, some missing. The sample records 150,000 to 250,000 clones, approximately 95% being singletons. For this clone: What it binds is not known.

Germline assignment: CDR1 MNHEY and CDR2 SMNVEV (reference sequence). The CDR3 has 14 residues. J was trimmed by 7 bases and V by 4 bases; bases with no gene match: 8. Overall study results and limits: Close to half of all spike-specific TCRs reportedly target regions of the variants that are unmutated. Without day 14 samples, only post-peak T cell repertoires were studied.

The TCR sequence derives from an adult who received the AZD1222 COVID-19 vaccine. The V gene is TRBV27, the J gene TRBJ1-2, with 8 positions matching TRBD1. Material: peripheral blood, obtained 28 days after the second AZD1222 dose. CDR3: CASSSGQVSGGYTF. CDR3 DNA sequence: TGTGCCAGCAGTTCGGGACAGGTGTCGGGTGGCTACACCTTC.